The 25 T cell receptor beta chains below come from one sample, sequenced in a study of metastatic and nonmetastatic thyroid tumors. Using MiXCR, TCRdb reanalyzed the PCR reads. The table has around 12,000 clones, roughly an eighth seen once. Every patient underwent thyroid surgery untreated. Material for sequencing was blood. These receptors were taken from a female donor with papillary thyroid cancer or a benign thyroid nodule (not recorded which). Some clones in this sample may be carry-over from other donors' samples.

This clone occurred many times. The genes are TRBV5-1 and TRBJ2-5; D is ambiguous. Germline lookup yields CDR1 SGHRS and CDR2 YFSETQ. This CDR3 is built from 11 residues. V lost 2 bases, J lost 2 bases, and 1 base lay in between. CDR3: CASSLQETQYF. Written as DNA, the CDR3 is TGCGCCAGCAGCTTACAAGAGACCCAGTACTTC. Full variable domain (rest looked up from reference TRBV5-1 and TRBJ2-5): KAGVTQTPRYLIKTRGQQVTLSCSPISGHRSVSWYQQTPGQGLQFLFEYFSETQRNKGNFPGRFSGRQFSNSRSEMNVSTLELGDSALYLCASSLQETQYFGPGTRLLVL.

This sequence joins TRBV5-4 and TRBJ1-6; 7 bases map to TRBD1. J lost 6 bases, V lost 4 bases, and 4 bases had no gene match. The germline gives CDR1 SGHNT, CDR2 YYREEE (reference sequence). The CDR3 runs 14 residues. CDR3 nucleotide sequence: TGTGCCAGCAGCCCAGGGACAGTTAATTCACCCCTCCACTTT. Its protein is CASSPGTVNSPLHF.

Judged by abundance, this clone is medium-sized (0.01 to 0.1%). The chain uses TRBV6-2 or TRBV6-3 and TRBJ1-2; a weak D match, TRBD1 (6 bases). This CDR3 is built from 13 residues. Looked up from germline, CDR1 is MNHEY and CDR2 is SVGEGT. V was cut by 5 bases and J by 4 bases, with 11 bases left in between. The DNA of the CDR3 is TGTGCCAGCAGTCCCCAGGACAGCTATGGCTACACCTTC. It specifies CASSPQDSYGYTF.

This clone was counted at least ten times. The CDR3 nucleotides are TGTGCCAGTAGTATCTTGGACAGGGGAAACACCGGGGAGCTGTTTTTT. Protein: CASSILDRGNTGELFF. The chain employs TRBV19 and TRBJ2-2; 9 positions agree with TRBD1. The CDR3 is 16 amino acids. Germline assignment: CDR1 LNHDA and CDR2 SQIVND (reference sequence). The V and J ends lost 3 bases and 2 bases, in that order; junction bases with no gene match: 4.

As for this clone: The junction departs from the called germline gene at one end, perhaps through a read error. The chain employs TRBV25-1 and TRBJ1-6, with unresolved D. The CDR3 is made up of 15 amino acids. CDR1 and CDR2 from the germline V gene are MGHDK and SYGVNS. The CDR3 DNA sequence: TGTGCCAGTAGTGATCGGGGAAAGTATAATTCTCCCCTCCACTTT. It translates to CASSDRGKYNSPLHF.

This clone came up many times. In the same sample, other DNA sequences code for this CDR3. The chain links TRBV11-1 to TRBJ1-2; tentative D call: TRBD1 (6 bases). Germline V gene data show CDR1 as SGHAT and CDR2 as FQDESV (reference sequence). The V gene lost 4 bases and the J gene lost 7 bases, with 16 bases spanning the gap. The CDR3 length is 14 residues. The CDR3 DNA is TGTGCCAGCAGCTCTCGGCGGGGGCTTGGTGGCTACACCTTC. Translating gives CASSSRRGLGGYTF.

This clone appeared many times. Within the sample, other DNA sequences also encode this same CDR3. The chain recombines TRBV30 with TRBJ1-6; 11 nucleotides agree with TRBD1. V lost 7 bases, J lost 10 bases, and 6 bases stayed unmatched. CDR3 length: 13 residues. CDR1 and CDR2 from the germline V gene are GTSNPN and SVGIG (reference sequence). The CDR3 is CASGQGARSPLHF. Written as DNA, the CDR3 is TGTGCCTCCGGACAGGGGGCCAGATCACCCCTCCACTTT.

This clone was recorded many times. The J gene is TRBJ2-7, the V gene TRBV7-8; D remains unclear. In germline, CDR1 is SGHVS, CDR2 FQNEAQ. CDR3 size: 20 residues. V was clipped by 3 bases and J by 1 base, with 28 bases between them. The CDR3, as DNA: TGTGCCAGCAGCTTCCGATTGCGGCCTGGCCTCTTAAATACTTCCTACGAGCAGTACTTC. Translation: CASSFRLRPGLLNTSYEQYF.

This clone occurred many times. V usage is TRBV14 and J usage is TRBJ2-1; D may be TRBD1 (6 bases). The V gene's germline CDR1 is SGHDN and CDR2 FVKESK. Trimming removed 4 bases at V and 1 base at J, with 20 bases between. There are 18 residues in the CDR3. Here the CDR3 DNA reads TGTGCCAGCAGCCCTGAAACTTCCGGACAGAAATCCTACAATGAGCAGTTCTTC. Residues: CASSPETSGQKSYNEQFF.

This clone counts as medium-sized. CDR3 residues: CASSLMGSGNTIYF. DNA of the CDR3: TGTGCCAGCAGTTTAATGGGTTCTGGAAACACCATATATTTT. V is TRBV12-3 or TRBV12-4 and J is TRBJ1-3, with D unclear. Trimming took off 2 bases at V and 1 base at J, with 6 bases between the two ends. This CDR3 is 14 amino acids long.

On this clone: As the CDR3 is not closed by the conserved phenylalanine or tryptophan, this likely results from a read error. The V gene is TRBV20-1, the J gene TRBJ2-7, with TRBD2 as a possible D gene (5 bases). V lost 1 base to trimming and J lost 2 bases, with 12 bases between them. CDR1 and CDR2 (germline): DFQATT, SNEGSKA (reference sequence). This CDR3 has 14 amino acids. CDR3 in amino acids: CSARGEKVAYEQYS. For the CDR3, the DNA is TGCAGTGCTAGAGGGGAGAAGGTTGCCTACGAGCAGTACTCC.

This clone has at least ten counts. This chain connects TRBV28 to TRBJ1-5, with D possibly matching TRBD1 (5 bases). Germline V lookup: CDR1 MDHEN, CDR2 SYDVKM. V dropped 2 bases and J dropped 3 bases, with 11 bases sitting between them. This CDR3 is built from 15 residues. The CDR3 DNA follows: TGTGCCAGCAGTTTAAGGGACGGCGACAATCAGCCCCAGCATTTT. Translation gives CASSLRDGDNQPQHF.

This clone has just a few counts. The chain joins TRBV2 to TRBJ1-4; D unclear. Trimming removed 7 bases from V and 8 bases from J, with 11 bases in between. Germline CDR1 reads SNHLY; CDR2 reads FYNNEI. The CDR3 contains 12 residues. The CDR3 DNA is TGTGCCAGCAACCGAGGGCAGGAAAAACTGTTTTTT. Translating gives CASNRGQEKLFF. Full variable domain (remainder filled in from reference TRBV2 and TRBJ1-4): EPEVTQTPSHQVTQMGQEVILRCVPISNHLYFYWYRQILGQKVEFLVSFYNNEISEKSEIFDDQFSVERPDGSNFTLKIRSTKLEDSAMYFCASNRGQEKLFFGSGTQLSVL.

This clone has ten or more counts. This chain joins TRBV24-1 and TRBJ2-6; the D call may be TRBD1 or TRBD2 (5 bases each). This CDR3 has 16 residues. Germline values: CDR1 KGHDR, CDR2 SFDVKD. Trimming pared 5 bases from V and 1 base from J, leaving 11 bases between. Here the CDR3 reads CATSAYGASGANVLTF. The CDR3 coding sequence is TGTGCCACCAGTGCTTACGGGGCATCTGGGGCCAACGTCCTGACTTTC.

This chain connects TRBV27 to TRBJ1-1, with 8 nucleotides matching TRBD1. After removal of 5 bases from V and 6 bases from J, the junction contained 8 bases not matched to a gene. CDR1 is MNHEY and CDR2 is SMNVEV in the germline V gene (reference sequence). This CDR3 has 14 residues. This CDR3 reads CASSPLDRVPEAFF. The CDR3 DNA follows: TGTGCCAGCAGTCCATTGGACAGGGTTCCTGAAGCTTTCTTT.

In its sample, this clone was seen many times. The V and J genes are TRBV7-1 and TRBJ2-1; TRBD2 matches 9 bases. TRBV7-1 is marked as an open reading frame, function uncertain. The CDR3 covers 19 residues. The V and J ends lost 3 bases and 1 base, in that order; junction bases with no gene match: 13. The CDR3 DNA sequence: TGTGCCAGCAGCTCCTCGGCGGGGGGGACTACTGGATCCTACAATGAGCAGTTCTTC. Translating it yields CASSSSAGGTTGSYNEQFF.

Ten or more counts support this clone. This sequence joins TRBV18 and TRBJ1-2, with D possibly matching TRBD1 (6 bases). Germline assignment: CDR1 KGHSH and CDR2 LQKENI. V was cut by 4 bases and J by 6 bases, with 18 bases left in between. The CDR3 covers 15 residues. The CDR3 loop reads CASSHNRQDSDGYTF. The CDR3 DNA follows: TGTGCCAGCTCACACAACCGACAGGACTCGGATGGCTACACCTTC. Together with reference TRBV18 and TRBJ1-2, the CDR3 gives the full variable domain: NAGVMQNPRHLVRRRGQEARLRCSPMKGHSHVYWYRQLPEEGLKFMVYLQKENIIDESGMPKERFSAEFPKEGPSILRIQQVVRGDSAAYFCASSHNRQDSDGYTFGSGTRLTVV.

This clone was detected many times. This chain links TRBV12-3 or TRBV12-4 with TRBJ2-7, with D tentatively TRBD1 or TRBD2 (6 bases each). Trimming took off 6 bases at V and 7 bases at J, with 25 bases between the two ends. CDR3 size: 16 residues. The CDR3 region is CASSKGGSGGAGEQYF. As DNA, the CDR3 is TGTGCCAGCAGCAAGGGAGGCTCTGGGGGCGCGGGGGAGCAGTACTTC.

This clone has a count of ten or more. This chain connects TRBV6-1 to TRBJ2-2; possible D gene TRBD1, 5 bases. Germline assignment: CDR1 MNHNS and CDR2 SASEGT. CDR3 length equals 14 residues. The V gene lost 4 bases and the J gene lost 4 bases, with 10 bases spanning the gap. The CDR3 reads CASSASGITGELFF. The CDR3 DNA reads as TGTGCCAGCAGTGCTTCAGGGATCACCGGGGAGCTGTTTTTT.

By frequency in the sample, this clone is medium-sized. V and J are TRBV6-1 and TRBJ1-2, with 9 bases matching TRBD1. The trim removed 4 bases at V and 6 bases at J, leaving 6 bases unmatched. This CDR3 has 14 residues. CDR1 and CDR2 from the germline V gene are MNHNS and SASEGT. CDR3 nucleotides: TGTGCCAGCAGTGTTCCGGGACAGGGCGATGGCTACACCTTC. It encodes CASSVPGQGDGYTF.

The gene calls are TRBV5-1 and TRBJ2-3, with 10 bases identical to TRBD2. With 3 bases clipped from V and 6 bases from J, the junction kept 10 bases outside the gene matches. CDR3 length: 16 amino acids. The germline gives CDR1 SGHRS, CDR2 YFSETQ. The CDR3 here is CASSSGLANLGDTQYF. Here the CDR3 DNA reads TGCGCCAGCAGCTCGGGACTAGCGAACTTGGGTGATACGCAGTATTTT.

This clone came up a few times. Given a much more abundant clone one base away, this may be a read error. The genes are TRBV29-1 and TRBJ2-1; 7 bases align to TRBD2. This CDR3 contains 14 residues. Germline values: CDR1 SQVTM, CDR2 ANQGSEA. This CDR3 reads CSVSQRLAYNEQSF. In nucleotides, the CDR3 is TGCAGCGTCTCCCAGAGACTAGCCTACAATGAGCAGTCCTTC.

A word on this clone: It may be a read error: a sequence one base away is much more abundant. The chain joins TRBV5-6 to TRBJ2-7; D could derive from TRBD1 or TRBD2 (5 bases each). The CDR3 loop spans 15 amino acids. From germline, CDR1 is SGHDT and CDR2 YYEEEE. The DNA for the CDR3 is TGTGCCATCAGCCGGGGCATTGACAGCTCCTACGAGCAGTACTTC. Encoded protein: CAISRGIDSSYEQYF.

V gene TRBV19 combines with J gene TRBJ2-7, with TRBD2 identical over 7 bases. Germline V CDR1 and CDR2: LNHDA, SQIVND (reference sequence). The length of the CDR3 is 16 residues. V shed 5 bases, J shed 7 bases, and the junction held 17 bases outside the gene matches. The CDR3 loop is CASSPSFSRGRGEQYF. CDR3 DNA: TGTGCCAGTAGTCCCTCGTTCTCAAGAGGGAGGGGAGAGCAGTACTTC. Complete variable domain (other parts from reference TRBV19 and TRBJ2-7): DGGITQSPKYLFRKEGQNVTLSCEQNLNHDAMYWYRQDPGQGLRLIYYSQIVNDFQKGDIAEGYSVSREKKESFPLTVTSAQKNPTAFYLCASSPSFSRGRGEQYFGPGTRLTVT.

This clone was observed at least ten times. The chain joins TRBV4-1 to TRBJ1-1; possibly TRBD1 for D (6 bases). V lost 2 bases and J lost 2, with 12 bases in between. The CDR3 extends over 15 amino acids. Germline values: CDR1 MGHRA, CDR2 YSYEKL. CDR3 protein: CASSQRSDSNTEAFF. CDR3 DNA: TGCGCCAGCAGCCAAAGATCGGACAGCAACACTGAAGCTTTCTTT.